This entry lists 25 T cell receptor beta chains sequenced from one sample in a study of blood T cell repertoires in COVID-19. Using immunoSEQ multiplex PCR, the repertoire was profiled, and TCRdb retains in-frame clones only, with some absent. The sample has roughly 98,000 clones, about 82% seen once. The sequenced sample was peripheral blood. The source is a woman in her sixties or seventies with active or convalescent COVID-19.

In DNA form, the CDR3 reads TGTGCCAGCAGCCATCCCAGTCTGGTTTCCAATAGCAATCAGCCCCAGCATTTT. It is translated as CASSHPSLVSNSNQPQHF. This chain uses TRBV16 with TRBJ1-5; D gene uncertain. V lost 3 bases and J lost 0, with 18 bases in between. CDR3 size: 18 residues. The germline CDR1 and CDR2 sequences are KGHSY and FQNENV.

The CDR3: CASSFPLQGLGTEAFF. CDR3 nucleotides: TGTGCCAGCAGCTTTCCCCTACAGGGCCTCGGCACTGAAGCTTTCTTT. The chain combines TRBV5-4 with TRBJ1-1; TRBD1 might be the D (6 bases). V was cut by 2 bases and J by 4 bases, with 18 bases left in between. Germline loops: CDR1 SGHNT, CDR2 YYREEE (reference sequence). The CDR3 extends over 16 amino acids. Filled out from reference TRBV5-4 and TRBJ1-1, the complete variable domain reads ETGVTQSPTHLIKTRGQQVTLRCSSQSGHNTVSWYQQALGQGPQFIFQYYREEENGRGNFPPRFSGLQFPNYSSELNVNALELDDSALYLCASSFPLQGLGTEAFFGQGTRLTVV.

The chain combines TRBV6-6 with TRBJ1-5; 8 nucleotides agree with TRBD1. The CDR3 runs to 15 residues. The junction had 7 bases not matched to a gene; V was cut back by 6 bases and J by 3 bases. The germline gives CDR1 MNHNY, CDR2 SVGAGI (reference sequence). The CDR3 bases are TGTGCCAGCAGGGCCGGGACAGGATACAATCAGCCCCAGCATTTT. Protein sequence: CASRAGTGYNQPQHF.

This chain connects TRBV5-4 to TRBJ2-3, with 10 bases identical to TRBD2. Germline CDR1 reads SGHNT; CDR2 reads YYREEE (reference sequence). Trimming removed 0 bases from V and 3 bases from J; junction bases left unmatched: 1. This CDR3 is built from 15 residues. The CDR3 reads CASSLGLAGTDTQYF. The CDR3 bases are TGTGCCAGCAGCTTGGGACTAGCGGGTACAGATACGCAGTATTTT.

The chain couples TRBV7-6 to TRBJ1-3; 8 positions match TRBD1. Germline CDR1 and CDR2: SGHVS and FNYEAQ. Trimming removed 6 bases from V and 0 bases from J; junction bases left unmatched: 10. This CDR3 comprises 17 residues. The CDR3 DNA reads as TGTGCCAGCAGTTACAAGCCACAGGGGGGCTCTGGAAACACCATATATTTT. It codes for CASSYKPQGGSGNTIYF.

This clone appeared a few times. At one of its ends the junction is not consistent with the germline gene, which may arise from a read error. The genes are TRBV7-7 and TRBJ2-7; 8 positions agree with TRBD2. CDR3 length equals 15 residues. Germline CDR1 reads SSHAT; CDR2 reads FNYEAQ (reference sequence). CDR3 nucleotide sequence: TGTGCTAGCAGCCCGGGGAGCGGGGGCCTGCGGGAGCAGTACTTC. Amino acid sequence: CASSPGSGGLREQYF.

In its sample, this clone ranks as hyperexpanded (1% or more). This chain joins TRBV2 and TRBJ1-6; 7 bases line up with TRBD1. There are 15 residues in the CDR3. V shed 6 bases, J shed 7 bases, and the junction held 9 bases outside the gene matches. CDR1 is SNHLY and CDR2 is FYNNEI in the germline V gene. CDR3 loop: CASRPGTDQNSPLHF. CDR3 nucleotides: TGTGCCAGCAGGCCCGGGACAGACCAAAATTCACCCCTCCACTTT.

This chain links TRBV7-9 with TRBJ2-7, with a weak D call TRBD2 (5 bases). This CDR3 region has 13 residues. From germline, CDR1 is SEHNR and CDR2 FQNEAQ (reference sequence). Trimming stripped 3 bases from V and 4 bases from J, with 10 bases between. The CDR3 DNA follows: TGTGCCAGCAGCTTCGGGGATGGATACGAGCAGTACTTC. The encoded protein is CASSFGDGYEQYF.

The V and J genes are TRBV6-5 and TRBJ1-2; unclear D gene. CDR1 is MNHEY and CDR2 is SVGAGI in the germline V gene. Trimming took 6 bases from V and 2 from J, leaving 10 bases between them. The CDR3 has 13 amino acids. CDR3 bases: TGTGCCAGCAGGGTGACGGGGAACTATGGCTACACCTTC. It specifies CASRVTGNYGYTF.

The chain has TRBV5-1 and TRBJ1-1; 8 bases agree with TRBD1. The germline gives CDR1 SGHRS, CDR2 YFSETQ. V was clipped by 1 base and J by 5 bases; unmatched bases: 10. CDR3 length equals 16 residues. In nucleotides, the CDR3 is TGCGCCAGCAGCTTGCAAGGACAGGGTATTATTACTGAAGCTTTCTTT. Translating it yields CASSLQGQGIITEAFF.

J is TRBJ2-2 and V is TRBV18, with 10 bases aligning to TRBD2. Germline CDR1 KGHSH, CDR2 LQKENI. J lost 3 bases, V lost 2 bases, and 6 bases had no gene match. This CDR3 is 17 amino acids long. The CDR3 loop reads CASSPSSGGPDTGELFF. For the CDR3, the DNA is TGTGCCAGCTCACCATCTAGCGGGGGCCCGGACACCGGGGAGCTGTTTTTT.

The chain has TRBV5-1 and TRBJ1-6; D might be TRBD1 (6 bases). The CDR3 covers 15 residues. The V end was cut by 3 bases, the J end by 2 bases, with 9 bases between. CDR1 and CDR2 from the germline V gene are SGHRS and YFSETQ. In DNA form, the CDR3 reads TGCGCCAGCAGCTCCCAGGGGACCTATAATTCACCCCTCCACTTT. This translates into CASSSQGTYNSPLHF.

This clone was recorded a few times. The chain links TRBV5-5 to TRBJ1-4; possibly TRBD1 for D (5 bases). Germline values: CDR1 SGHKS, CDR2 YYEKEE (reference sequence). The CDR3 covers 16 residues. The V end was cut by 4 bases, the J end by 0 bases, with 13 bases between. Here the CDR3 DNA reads TGTGCCAGCAGCGGGGCTTTGGCAGCAACTAATGAAAAACTGTTTTTT. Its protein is CASSGALAATNEKLFF.

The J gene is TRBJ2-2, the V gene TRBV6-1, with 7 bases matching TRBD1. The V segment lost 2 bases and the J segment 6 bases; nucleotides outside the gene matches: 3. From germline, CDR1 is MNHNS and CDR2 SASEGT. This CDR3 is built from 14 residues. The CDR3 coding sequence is TGTGCCAGCAGTGAAATAACAGGGGCCGGGGAGCTGTTTTTT. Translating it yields CASSEITGAGELFF.

The CDR3 is CAISQGAGTNTGELFF. The CDR3 nucleotides are TGTGCCATCAGTCAGGGGGCGGGGACGAACACCGGGGAGCTGTTTTTT. The gene calls are TRBV10-3 and TRBJ2-2, with 8 bases that match TRBD1. CDR1 and CDR2 (germline): ENHRY, SYGVKD. J gave up 0 bases and V 5 bases, and 5 bases lay outside the gene matches. CDR3 length: 16 residues.

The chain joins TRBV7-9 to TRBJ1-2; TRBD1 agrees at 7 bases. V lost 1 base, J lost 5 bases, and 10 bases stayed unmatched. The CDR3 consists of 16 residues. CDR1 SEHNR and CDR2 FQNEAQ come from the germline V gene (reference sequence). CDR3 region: CASSLGGTEILYGYTF. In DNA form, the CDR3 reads TGTGCCAGCAGCTTAGGGGGGACAGAAATACTATATGGCTACACCTTC.

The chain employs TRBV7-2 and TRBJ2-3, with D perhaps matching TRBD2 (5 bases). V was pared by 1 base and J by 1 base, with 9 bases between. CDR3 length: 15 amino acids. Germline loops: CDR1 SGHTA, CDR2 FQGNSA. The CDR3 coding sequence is TGTGCCAGCAGCTTAGTTTCCGGGGGCACAGATACGCAGTATTTT. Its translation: CASSLVSGGTDTQYF.

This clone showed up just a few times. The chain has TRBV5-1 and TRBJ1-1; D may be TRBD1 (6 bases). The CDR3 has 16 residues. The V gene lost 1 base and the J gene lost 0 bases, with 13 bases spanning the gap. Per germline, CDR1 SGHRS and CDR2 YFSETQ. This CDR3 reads CASSLSPAGVNTEAFF. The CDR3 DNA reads TGCGCCAGCAGCTTGAGTCCGGCAGGGGTGAACACTGAAGCTTTCTTT.

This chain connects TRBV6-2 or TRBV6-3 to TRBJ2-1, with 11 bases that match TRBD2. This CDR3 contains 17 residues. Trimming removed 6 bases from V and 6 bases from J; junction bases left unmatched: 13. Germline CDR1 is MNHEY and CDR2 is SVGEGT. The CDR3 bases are TGTGCCAGCAGCCGCCCAATACTAGCGGGGGCCCTCAATGAGCAGTTCTTC. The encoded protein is CASSRPILAGALNEQFF.

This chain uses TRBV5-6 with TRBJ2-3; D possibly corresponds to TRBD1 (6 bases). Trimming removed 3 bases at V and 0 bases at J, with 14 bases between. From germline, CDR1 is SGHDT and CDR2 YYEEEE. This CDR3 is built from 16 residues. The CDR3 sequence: CASSWRKTGSTDTQYF. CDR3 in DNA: TGTGCCAGCAGCTGGAGGAAGACAGGCAGCACAGATACGCAGTATTTT. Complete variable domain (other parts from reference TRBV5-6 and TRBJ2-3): DAGVTQSPTHLIKTRGQQVTLRCSPKSGHDTVSWYQQALGQGPQFIFQYYEEEERQRGNFPDRFSGHQFPNYSSELNVNALLLGDSALYLCASSWRKTGSTDTQYFGPGTRLTVL.

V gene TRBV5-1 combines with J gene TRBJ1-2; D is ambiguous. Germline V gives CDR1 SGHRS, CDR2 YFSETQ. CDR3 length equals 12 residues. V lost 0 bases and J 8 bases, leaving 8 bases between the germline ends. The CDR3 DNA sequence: TGCGCCAGCAGCTTGGACCTGGAGGGCTACACCTTC. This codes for CASSLDLEGYTF.

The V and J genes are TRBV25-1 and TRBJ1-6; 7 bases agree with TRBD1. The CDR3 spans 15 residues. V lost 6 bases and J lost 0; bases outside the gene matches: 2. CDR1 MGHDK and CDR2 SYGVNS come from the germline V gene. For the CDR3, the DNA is TGTGCCAGCAGACCAGGGGGCTCCTATAATTCACCCCTCCACTTT. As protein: CASRPGGSYNSPLHF.

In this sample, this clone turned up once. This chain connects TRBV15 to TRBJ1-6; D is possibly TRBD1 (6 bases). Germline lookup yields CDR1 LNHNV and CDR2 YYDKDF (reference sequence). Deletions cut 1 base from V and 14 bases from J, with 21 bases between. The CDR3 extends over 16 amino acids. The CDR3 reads CATSRGGAGALETLHF. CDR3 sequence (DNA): TGTGCCACCAGCAGAGGCGGCGCAGGGGCCCTTGAGACCCTCCACTTT.

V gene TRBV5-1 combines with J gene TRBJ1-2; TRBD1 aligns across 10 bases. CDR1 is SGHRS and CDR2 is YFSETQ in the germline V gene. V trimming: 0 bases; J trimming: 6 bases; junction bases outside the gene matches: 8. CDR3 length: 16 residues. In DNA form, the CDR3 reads TGCGCCAGCAGCTTGGCCCCCCAGACAGGGGGCGATGGCTACACCTTC. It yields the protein CASSLAPQTGGDGYTF.

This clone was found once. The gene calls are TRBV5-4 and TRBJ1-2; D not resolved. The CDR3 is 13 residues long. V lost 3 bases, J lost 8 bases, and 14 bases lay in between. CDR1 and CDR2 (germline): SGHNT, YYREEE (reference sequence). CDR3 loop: CASSWSGTSGYTF. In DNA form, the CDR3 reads TGTGCCAGCAGCTGGAGTGGCACGTCCGGCTACACCTTC.